Described below is a single T cell receptor beta chain sequence and its context. This record belongs to a study of blood T cell repertoires in COVID-19. Libraries were prepared by immunoSEQ multiplex PCR; TCRdb keeps only in-frame clonotypes and omits some of them. The table records about 120,000 clones, approximately 87% of them present only once. CDR3 size: 14 residues. Trimming stripped 7 bases from V and 2 bases from J, with 14 bases between. CDR1 is MNHEY, CDR2 SVGAGI, per germline. Sequenced material: peripheral blood. J is TRBJ1-1 and V is TRBV6-5; tentatively, D is TRBD1 (6 bases). The receptor was isolated from a woman aged 50 to 60 with acute or convalescent COVID-19. CDR3 in amino acids: CASTLMDRNTEAFF. The CDR3 region has the DNA TGTGCCAGCACCCTTATGGACAGAAACACTGAAGCTTTCTTT.